This T cell receptor beta chain was identified during a study of blood T cell repertoires in COVID-19. With V trimmed by 6 bases and J by 5 bases, 6 bases remained unmatched. The length of the CDR3 is 13 residues. The germline gives CDR1 KGHSH, CDR2 LQKENI. Sequencing was performed with immunoSEQ multiplex PCR; in TCRdb, only in-frame clones are kept and a portion is missing. Here the sample spans over 200,000 clones, 70% to 90% being singletons. The sequence came from a man aged 25 to 45 who had recovered from COVID-19. The sequencing input was PBMCs or T cells enriched from blood (not recorded which). The chain employs TRBV18 and TRBJ2-5; 7 bases match TRBD2. The CDR3 region has the DNA TGTGCCAGCTCCCCCGAGGGAGGGGAGACCCAGTACTTC. It encodes CASSPEGGETQYF. Full variable domain (remainder filled in from reference TRBV18 and TRBJ2-5): NAGVMQNPRHLVRRRGQEARLRCSPMKGHSHVYWYRQLPEEGLKFMVYLQKENIIDESGMPKERFSAEFPKEGPSILRIQQVVRGDSAAYFCASSPEGGETQYFGPGTRLLVL.